Below, one TCR beta chain is given with its context. Assay: immunoSEQ multiplex PCR; the TCRdb copy retains only in-frame clones and omits some. This table has hundreds of thousands of clones, 85% to 90% appearing once. Per germline, CDR1 SGHAT and CDR2 FQNNGV. V gave up 3 bases and J gave up 2 bases, with 12 bases separating them. The CDR3 runs 15 residues. These data come from a study of blood T cell repertoires in COVID-19. On the study more broadly: COVID-19 samples, acute and convalescent, were from the United States, Italy and Spain. Sample material is recorded as cDNA or gDNA derived from T cells, B-cell-depleted T cells, or PBMCs.

The sample consisted of PBMCs or T cells enriched from blood (not recorded which). The origin of this receptor is a woman aged 45-59 years who had recovered from COVID-19. The V and J genes are TRBV11-2 and TRBJ2-3, with a weak D call TRBD2 (6 bases). CDR3 amino acids: CASSFAAGYTDTQYF. The CDR3 region has the DNA TGTGCCAGCAGCTTCGCGGCGGGGTACACAGATACGCAGTATTTT.